This entry lists 16 T cell receptor beta chains sequenced from one sample in a study of blood T cell repertoires in COVID-19. TCRdb keeps only in-frame clones here, not all; method: immunoSEQ multiplex PCR. The table has under 300,000 clones, 85% to 90% seen once. The sequencing sample was made of PBMCs or T cells enriched from blood (not recorded which). These receptors were taken from a man aged 40-49 years who had recovered from COVID-19.

The V call is TRBV20-1, the J call TRBJ1-3; 8 bases agree with TRBD1. The germline V gene encodes CDR1 DFQATT and CDR2 SNEGSKA (reference sequence). The junction had 5 bases not matched to a gene; V was cut back by 3 bases and J by 4 bases. CDR3 size: 14 residues. CDR3 in amino acids: CSASMGQEGNTIYF. In nucleotides, the CDR3 is TGCAGTGCTAGTATGGGACAGGAAGGAAACACCATATATTTT.

The rearrangement uses TRBV30 and TRBJ2-7; 11 positions agree with TRBD1. Per germline, CDR1 GTSNPN and CDR2 SVGIG (reference sequence). The CDR3 length is 14 residues. V lost 5 bases to trimming and J lost 4 bases; unmatched junction nucleotides: 7. The CDR3 DNA sequence: TGTGCCTGGGAAAGGACAGGGGGCAATTACGAGCAGTACTTC. Translation gives CAWERTGGNYEQYF. Full variable domain (outside the CDR3, taken from reference TRBV30 and TRBJ2-7): SQTIHQWPATLVQPVGSPLSLECTVEGTSNPNLYWYRQAAGRGLQLLFYSVGIGQISSEVPQNLSASRPQDRQFILSSKKLLLSDSGFYLCAWERTGGNYEQYFGPGTRLTVT.

In its sample, this clone was seen once. The rearrangement joins TRBV24-1 to TRBJ2-5; tentative D call: TRBD1 (6 bases). Germline V CDR1 and CDR2: KGHDR, SFDVKD. The CDR3 sequence is 12 residues long. The germline V and J ends were trimmed by 6 bases and 3 bases, with 7 bases remaining between them. The CDR3 is CATSNREETQYF. The CDR3, as DNA: TGTGCCACCAGTAACAGGGAAGAGACCCAGTACTTC.

The V gene is TRBV24-1, the J gene TRBJ1-1; no clear D gene. CDR1 and CDR2 from the germline V gene are KGHDR and SFDVKD. V lost 4 bases and J lost 1, with 6 bases in between. The CDR3 contains 13 residues. CDR3 in DNA: TGTGCCACCAGTGACCCACAGAACACTGAAGCTTTCTTT. Its protein product is CATSDPQNTEAFF.

The rearrangement uses TRBV19 and TRBJ1-2; tentative D call: TRBD1 (5 bases). Trimming stripped 5 bases from V and 6 bases from J, with 13 bases between. Per the germline V gene, CDR1 is LNHDA and CDR2 is SQIVND (reference sequence). The CDR3 has 13 amino acids. Written as DNA, the CDR3 is TGTGCCAGTAGTCTACAGGTGATACATGGCTACACCTTC. It encodes CASSLQVIHGYTF.

The V call is TRBV20-1, the J call TRBJ1-5, with TRBD1 identical over 7 bases. The length of the CDR3 is 13 residues. V lost 3 bases, J lost 8 bases, and 7 bases stayed unmatched. Germline assignment: CDR1 DFQATT and CDR2 SNEGSKA (reference sequence). In DNA form, the CDR3 reads TGCAGTGCTAGTGACAGGGTGGGCGAGCCCCAGCATTTT. Amino acids: CSASDRVGEPQHF.

This chain uses TRBV29-1 with TRBJ1-4; no clear D gene. Between the trimmed V and J ends, which lost 3 bases and 7 bases, there was a span of 12 bases. This CDR3 spans 13 amino acids. CDR1 is SQVTM and CDR2 is ANQGSEA in the germline V gene. The CDR3 sequence is CSVDDWSGEKLFF. The CDR3, as DNA: TGCAGCGTTGACGACTGGAGTGGTGAAAAACTGTTTTTT.

This chain uses TRBV6-1 with TRBJ2-6; no clear D. The CDR3 length is 15 residues. The germline gives CDR1 MNHNS, CDR2 SASEGT. V lost 1 base and J lost 4, with 8 bases in between. The CDR3 loop is CASSEVLGGANVLTF. CDR3 bases: TGTGCCAGCAGTGAAGTATTGGGCGGGGCCAACGTCCTGACTTTC.

This chain links TRBV5-6 with TRBJ2-7; possible D gene TRBD1, 5 bases. Germline CDR1 is SGHDT and CDR2 is YYEEEE. V was pared by 4 bases and J by 3 bases, with 8 bases between. This CDR3 is 12 amino acids long. The CDR3 here is CASSGASYEQYF. In nucleotides, the CDR3 is TGTGCCAGCAGCGGGGCCAGCTACGAGCAGTACTTC.

This clone was counted only a few times. The rearrangement joins TRBV7-9 to TRBJ1-3; no clear D. The germline gives CDR1 SEHNR, CDR2 FQNEAQ (reference sequence). The CDR3 has 13 amino acids. V dropped 10 bases and J dropped 0 bases, with 10 bases sitting between them. DNA for the CDR3: TGTGCCATGGCGGGGAACTCTGGAAACACCATATATTTT. Translating it yields CAMAGNSGNTIYF.

The chain joins TRBV19 to TRBJ1-2, with a weak D call TRBD1 (6 bases). Per germline, CDR1 LNHDA and CDR2 SQIVND (reference sequence). V was pared by 3 bases and J by 1 base, with 9 bases between. This CDR3 has 14 residues. The CDR3 sequence: CASSIRDNNYGYTF. CDR3 DNA sequence: TGTGCCAGTAGTATCAGGGACAATAACTATGGCTACACCTTC. Drawing the rest from reference TRBV19 and TRBJ1-2, the complete variable domain is DGGITQSPKYLFRKEGQNVTLSCEQNLNHDAMYWYRQDPGQGLRLIYYSQIVNDFQKGDIAEGYSVSREKKESFPLTVTSAQKNPTAFYLCASSIRDNNYGYTFGSGTRLTVV.

The rearrangement uses TRBV5-1 and TRBJ1-3; 8 nucleotides match TRBD1. Germline V gives CDR1 SGHRS, CDR2 YFSETQ. This CDR3 contains 17 residues. Losses at the gene ends were 3 bases for V and 4 bases for J; bases not matched to a gene: 12. CDR3 sequence: CASSSGSGGAAGNTIYF. The CDR3 DNA is TGCGCCAGCAGCTCGGGTTCAGGGGGCGCAGCAGGAAACACCATATATTTT.

This sequence joins TRBV7-9 and TRBJ1-6; D is possibly TRBD1 (5 bases). CDR1 SEHNR and CDR2 FQNEAQ come from the germline V gene (reference sequence). Trimming cost V 2 bases and J 7 bases, with 15 bases left between them. The CDR3 sequence is 16 residues long. The CDR3 loop reads CASSLTSAGWNSPLHF. The CDR3 nucleotides are TGTGCCAGCAGCTTAACGTCGGCAGGGTGGAATTCACCCCTCCACTTT.

As concerns this clone: The junction differs from germline at one of its ends, possibly a read error. V and J are TRBV29-1 and TRBJ2-1; 10 bases are a match to TRBD2. The germline V gene encodes CDR1 SQVTM and CDR2 ANQGSEA. The CDR3 extends over 12 amino acids. The CDR3 region is CSARVPAGTSVF. DNA of the CDR3: TGCAGCGCCCGGGTCCCCGCCGGGACTAGCGTCTTC.

V is TRBV18 and J is TRBJ2-1; D is perhaps TRBD2 (5 bases). Trimming pared 7 bases from V and 4 bases from J, leaving 11 bases between. The CDR3 loop spans 13 amino acids. Germline assignment: CDR1 KGHSH and CDR2 LQKENI. DNA of the CDR3: TGTGCCAGCTTCGACGGGGAGTACAATGAGCAGTTCTTC. Residues: CASFDGEYNEQFF.

The CDR3 DNA sequence: TGCGCCAGCAGCGAGGCATTGGGTAATCCCTACGAGCAGTACTTC. This sequence encodes CASSEALGNPYEQYF. The J gene is TRBJ2-7, the V gene TRBV5-1; D is unresolved. CDR1 is SGHRS, CDR2 YFSETQ, per germline. Deletions cut 4 bases from V and 2 bases from J, with 16 bases between. The CDR3 sequence is 15 residues long.